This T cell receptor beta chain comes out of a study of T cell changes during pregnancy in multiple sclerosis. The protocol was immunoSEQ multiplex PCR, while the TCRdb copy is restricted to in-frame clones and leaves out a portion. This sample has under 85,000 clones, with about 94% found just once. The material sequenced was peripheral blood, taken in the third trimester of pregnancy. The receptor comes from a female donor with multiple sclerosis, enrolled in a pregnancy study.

CDR3 sequence reads: CASGLTGVEQYF. CDR3 nucleotides: TGTGCTAGTGGCCTGACAGGGGTGGAGCAGTACTTC. The chain employs TRBV12-5 and TRBJ2-7, with 8 bases fitting TRBD1. Germline V CDR1 and CDR2: LGHNT, FRNRAP. Unmatched junction bases numbered 5, after V lost 6 bases and J lost 7 bases. The CDR3 totals 12 residues. The whole variable domain, remainder taken from reference TRBV12-5 and TRBJ2-7, is DARVTQTPRHKVTEMGQEVTMRCQPILGHNTVFWYRQTMMQGLELLAYFRNRAPLDDSGMPKDRFSAEMPDATLATLKIQPSEPRDSAVYFCASGLTGVEQYFGPGTRLTVT.